This entry concerns a single TCR beta chain. This sample stems from a study of siplizumab effects on memory and regulatory T cells. Using immunoSEQ multiplex PCR, the repertoire was profiled, and TCRdb retains in-frame clones only, with some absent. The data hold roughly 60,000 clones, with about 96% observed a single time. This CDR3 is built from 13 residues. Trimming took off 4 bases at V and 4 bases at J, with 8 bases between the two ends. Germline loops: CDR1 SNHLY, CDR2 FYNNEI. J is TRBJ1-5 and V is TRBV2; no clear D. Sequenced: naive CD8+ T cells sorted from blood. This TCR was recovered from a human donor in good health. The CDR3 here is CASSGWRNQPQHF. For the CDR3, the DNA is TGTGCCAGCAGTGGCTGGAGGAATCAGCCCCAGCATTTT.